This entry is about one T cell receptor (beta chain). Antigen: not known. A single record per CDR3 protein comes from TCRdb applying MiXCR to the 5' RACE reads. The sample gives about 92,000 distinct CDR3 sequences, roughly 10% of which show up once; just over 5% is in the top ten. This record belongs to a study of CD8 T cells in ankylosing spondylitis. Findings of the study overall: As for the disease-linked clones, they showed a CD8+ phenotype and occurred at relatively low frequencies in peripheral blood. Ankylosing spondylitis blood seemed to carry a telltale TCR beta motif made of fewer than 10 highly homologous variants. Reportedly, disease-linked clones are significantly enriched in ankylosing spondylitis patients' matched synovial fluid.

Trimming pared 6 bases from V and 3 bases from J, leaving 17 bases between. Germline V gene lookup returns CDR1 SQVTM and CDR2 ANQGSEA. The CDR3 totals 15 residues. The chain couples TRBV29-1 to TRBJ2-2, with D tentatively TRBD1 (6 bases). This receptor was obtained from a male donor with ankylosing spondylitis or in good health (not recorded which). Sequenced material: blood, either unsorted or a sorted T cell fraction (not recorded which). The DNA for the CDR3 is TGCAGCGTACTTCGGCAGGGGTTCGACACCGGGGAGCTGTTTTTT. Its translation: CSVLRQGFDTGELFF.